Following are 23 T cell receptor beta chains from one sample sequenced in a study of PD-1 blockade in mismatch repair-deficient tumors. The repertoire was sequenced with immunoSEQ multiplex PCR; TCRdb's copy has only in-frame clones and lacks some. The sample consists of 120,000 or so clones, approximately 86% of them appearing once. Sample: peripheral blood, taken 44 weeks after starting pembrolizumab. The receptor set was obtained from an adult with mismatch repair-deficient cancer.

V usage is TRBV6-5 and J usage is TRBJ2-7, with TRBD2 matching over 10 bases. This CDR3 is 15 amino acids long. Germline V gives CDR1 MNHEY, CDR2 SVGAGI. Trimming cost V 4 bases and J 2 bases; bases outside gene matches: 5. CDR3 residues: CASSFGLAVTYEQYF. CDR3 bases: TGTGCCAGCAGTTTTGGACTAGCGGTTACCTACGAGCAGTACTTC.

This chain joins TRBV28 and TRBJ1-1; TRBD1 matches 8 bases. With V trimmed by 2 bases and J by 8 bases, 1 base remained unmatched. Germline CDR1 reads MDHEN; CDR2 reads SYDVKM. The CDR3 has 12 residues. In DNA form, the CDR3 reads TGTGCCAGCAGTTTAGACAGGGGCGAAGCTTTCTTT. Protein sequence: CASSLDRGEAFF.

V usage is TRBV4-1 and J usage is TRBJ1-2; no definite D call. In germline, CDR1 is MGHRA, CDR2 YSYEKL. The CDR3 contains 14 residues. Trimming cost V 0 bases and J 4 bases, with 9 bases left between them. The CDR3 nucleotides read TGCGCCAGCAGCCAAGAAGAAGAGGGCTATGGCTACACCTTC. This translates into CASSQEEEGYGYTF.

This clone was detected only once. The genes are TRBV19 and TRBJ2-2, with D perhaps TRBD1 (6 bases). The V gene lost 6 bases and the J gene lost 0 bases, with 14 bases spanning the gap. The CDR3 is made up of 16 amino acids. Germline values: CDR1 LNHDA, CDR2 SQIVND (reference sequence). In DNA, the CDR3 is TGTGCCAGTAGACCAGACAGGTACGCGAACACCGGGGAGCTGTTTTTT. Amino acids: CASRPDRYANTGELFF.

This clone occurred once. The chain recombines TRBV6-5 with TRBJ1-1, with D possibly matching TRBD1 (6 bases). CDR1 and CDR2 from the germline V gene are MNHEY and SVGAGI. The CDR3 totals 16 residues. V shed 2 bases and J shed 5 bases, with 18 bases lying between them. This CDR3 reads CASSYVQGLGGTEAFF. DNA for the CDR3: TGTGCCAGCAGTTACGTACAGGGTCTCGGTGGGACTGAAGCTTTCTTT.

V and J are TRBV19 and TRBJ1-1, with 9 bases lining up with TRBD1. Germline V gives CDR1 LNHDA, CDR2 SQIVND (reference sequence). Unmatched junction bases numbered 3, after V lost 5 bases and J lost 2 bases. This CDR3 is built from 14 residues. CDR3 sequence (DNA): TGTGCCAGTAGTGGGGACAGGGTAAACACTGAAGCTTTCTTT. It translates to CASSGDRVNTEAFF.

The chain is built from TRBV15 and TRBJ2-3; either TRBD1 or TRBD2 may supply D (5 bases each). Germline V lookup: CDR1 LNHNV, CDR2 YYDKDF (reference sequence). This CDR3 has 15 residues. With 1 base removed from V and 7 bases from J, the gap between germline ends came to 15 bases. Here the CDR3 DNA reads TGTGCCACCAGCAGAGGGGTTATGGGACCTCATACGCAGTATTTT. This codes for CATSRGVMGPHTQYF.

The gene calls are TRBV30 and TRBJ2-7; a possible D gene is TRBD2 (5 bases). The CDR3 is 13 amino acids. Germline assignment: CDR1 GTSNPN and CDR2 SVGIG (reference sequence). Trimming removed 2 bases from V and 6 bases from J, with 14 bases in between. The CDR3 is CAWSYIWGAEQYF. The CDR3 nucleotides read TGTGCCTGGAGTTATATCTGGGGAGCCGAGCAGTACTTC.

This chain links TRBV27 with TRBJ2-5, with 10 positions matching TRBD2. The CDR3 covers 16 residues. The trim removed 6 bases at V and 2 bases at J, leaving 9 bases unmatched. Germline V gene lookup returns CDR1 MNHEY and CDR2 SMNVEV (reference sequence). The chain's CDR3 is CASSRRLAGGQETQYF. Here the CDR3 DNA reads TGTGCCAGCAGCCGTAGACTAGCGGGTGGACAAGAGACCCAGTACTTC.

The chain links TRBV30 to TRBJ2-6; D remains ambiguous. Trimming removed 3 bases at V and 0 bases at J, with 6 bases between. Germline values: CDR1 GTSNPN, CDR2 SVGIG (reference sequence). The CDR3 totals 14 residues. The CDR3 nucleotides are TGTGCCTGGAGCTACAACTCTGGGGCCAACGTCCTGACTTTC. Translating gives CAWSYNSGANVLTF.

The chain joins TRBV6-6 to TRBJ2-1; D is ambiguous. Trimming took off 4 bases at V and 1 base at J, with 8 bases between the two ends. The germline V gene encodes CDR1 MNHNY and CDR2 SVGAGI (reference sequence). This CDR3 spans 14 amino acids. This chain's CDR3 is CASSSLISYNEQFF. CDR3 sequence (DNA): TGTGCCAGCAGTTCTCTTATATCCTACAATGAGCAGTTCTTC.

The chain has TRBV18 and TRBJ1-1; D is ambiguous. Germline values: CDR1 KGHSH, CDR2 LQKENI. The CDR3 runs 16 residues. Trimming shortened V by 2 bases and J by 0 bases, and 13 bases separated the two germline ends. CDR3 region: CASSPRIGGMNTEAFF. CDR3 nucleotides: TGTGCCAGCTCACCAAGGATCGGTGGCATGAACACTGAAGCTTTCTTT.

This clone came up a few times. This rearrangement joins TRBV10-3 to TRBJ2-1, with D possibly TRBD2 on 5 matching bases. Germline assignment: CDR1 ENHRY and CDR2 SYGVKD. The V gene lost 0 bases and the J gene lost 7 bases, with 13 bases spanning the gap. The length of the CDR3 is 15 residues. For the CDR3, the DNA is TGTGCCATCAGTGAGTCCGGGGAGCGGTATAATGAGCAGTTCTTC. Its translation: CAISESGERYNEQFF.

This chain connects TRBV29-1 to TRBJ1-1, with 7 bases aligning to TRBD1. In germline, CDR1 is SQVTM, CDR2 ANQGSEA. This CDR3 comprises 11 residues. Trimming removed 3 bases from V and 7 bases from J; junction bases left unmatched: 2. CDR3 in DNA: TGCAGCGTTGAGCAGGGGGATGAAGCTTTCTTT. Translating it yields CSVEQGDEAFF.

This chain links TRBV27 with TRBJ2-2; tentatively, D is TRBD1 (5 bases). The CDR3 sequence is 18 residues long. Per the germline V gene, CDR1 is MNHEY and CDR2 is SMNVEV (reference sequence). V was trimmed by 0 bases and J by 0 bases, leaving 14 bases between them. DNA for the CDR3: TGTGCCAGCAGTTTATCGGGGCTAAGGTATACGAACACCGGGGAGCTGTTTTTT. Translation gives CASSLSGLRYTNTGELFF.

The rearrangement uses TRBV4-1 and TRBJ2-1; tentatively, D is TRBD1 or TRBD2 (6 bases each). Trimming cost V 3 bases and J 0 bases, with 18 bases left between them. The CDR3 runs 18 residues. Germline CDR1 reads MGHRA; CDR2 reads YSYEKL. Written as DNA, the CDR3 is TGCGCCAGCAGCCACGTCGGGTCGGGGGCCAGCTCCTACAATGAGCAGTTCTTC. Protein: CASSHVGSGASSYNEQFF.

The CDR3 loop is CAIDSKQGNYGYTF. The CDR3 bases are TGTGCCATCGACTCTAAACAGGGGAACTATGGCTACACCTTC. The gene calls are TRBV28 and TRBJ1-2; 7 bases map to TRBD1. The CDR3 is 14 residues long. Germline V CDR1 and CDR2: MDHEN, SYDVKM. V shed 10 bases and J 2 bases; nucleotides not matched to a gene: 10.

J is TRBJ2-5 and V is TRBV10-1; 7 bases fit TRBD2. Trimming removed 6 bases from V and 5 bases from J; junction bases left unmatched: 15. The CDR3 spans 16 residues. The germline V gene encodes CDR1 WNHNN and CDR2 SYGVQD (reference sequence). Here the CDR3 reads CASSLTSKPSGETQYF. The CDR3, as DNA: TGCGCCAGCAGCCTGACTAGCAAGCCGTCGGGGGAGACCCAGTACTTC.

The chain combines TRBV4-3 with TRBJ2-2; the D is unclear. The CDR3 length is 18 residues. Germline values: CDR1 LGHNA, CDR2 YSLEER. V lost 1 base to trimming and J lost 1 base, with 16 bases between them. The CDR3 loop reads CASSQGFVVRWNTGELFF. The CDR3, as DNA: TGCGCCAGCAGCCAAGGTTTCGTAGTCCGGTGGAACACCGGGGAGCTGTTTTTT.

The chain employs TRBV7-6 and TRBJ2-7; D might be TRBD2 (7 bases). The V gene's germline CDR1 is SGHVS and CDR2 FNYEAQ. Trimming left V 5 bases short and J 5 bases short, with 19 bases between. The length of the CDR3 is 15 residues. This CDR3 is CASSDGRGAVDEQYF. The CDR3 nucleotides are TGTGCCAGCAGCGACGGTCGGGGGGCAGTGGACGAGCAGTACTTC. Full variable domain (outside the CDR3, taken from reference TRBV7-6 and TRBJ2-7): GAGVSQSPRYKVTKRGQDVALRCDPISGHVSLYWYRQALGQGPEFLTYFNYEAQQDKSGLPNDRFSAERPEGSISTLTIQRTEQRDSAMYRCASSDGRGAVDEQYFGPGTRLTVT.

The chain combines TRBV30 with TRBJ2-5; TRBD2 agrees at 10 bases. This CDR3 is built from 13 residues. Germline assignment: CDR1 GTSNPN and CDR2 SVGIG (reference sequence). V was clipped by 1 base and J by 5 bases; unmatched bases: 1. CDR3 DNA: TGTGCCTGGAGTGGGACTAGCGGTGAGACCCAGTACTTC. This translates into CAWSGTSGETQYF.

This chain uses TRBV6-6 with TRBJ1-1; D call uncertain. The V end lost 8 bases, the J end lost 0 bases, and 10 bases lay between the germline ends. This CDR3 has 13 amino acids. Germline V gene lookup returns CDR1 MNHNY and CDR2 SVGAGI (reference sequence). The CDR3 DNA reads as TGTGCCAGCGGCCAGAGTATGAACACTGAAGCTTTCTTT. Translating gives CASGQSMNTEAFF.

The chain links TRBV5-1 to TRBJ2-5; the D call may be TRBD1 or TRBD2 (5 bases each). V lost 0 bases, J lost 5 bases, and 11 bases lay in between. Germline CDR1 is SGHRS and CDR2 is YFSETQ. CDR3 size: 14 residues. CDR3 sequence (DNA): TGCGCCAGCAGCTTGGTCCCAGAGGGGGAGACCCAGTACTTC. The encoded protein is CASSLVPEGETQYF.